One sample yielded the 14 T cell receptor beta chains listed below, sequenced in a study of cytomegalovirus exposure and HLA in healthy donors. The PCR ran on 60 Vbeta and 13 Jbeta primers. The assay was immunoSEQ multiplex PCR, and TCRdb's table has in-frame clones only and misses some. The repertoire consists of about 130,000 clones, with 80% to 90% occurring once and the leading ten covering approximately 3.1%. Material: PBMCs. Receptors originate from a woman aged 18-29 years in good health and CMV-seropositive.

The chain joins TRBV6-1 to TRBJ1-4, with 7 positions matching TRBD1. The CDR3 totals 14 residues. Looked up from germline, CDR1 is MNHNS and CDR2 is SASEGT. The trim removed 3 bases at V and 8 bases at J, leaving 6 bases unmatched. The CDR3 reads CASSDRDRFEKLFF. The CDR3 DNA is TGTGCCAGCAGTGACCGGGACAGATTCGAAAAACTGTTTTTT.

The chain combines TRBV29-1 with TRBJ1-4; 7 nucleotides line up with TRBD1. J was trimmed by 3 bases and V by 6 bases; bases with no gene match: 4. Germline V gene lookup returns CDR1 SQVTM and CDR2 ANQGSEA. The CDR3 is 13 residues long. In DNA form, the CDR3 reads TGCAGCGTGCAGGGGGGAGCTAATGAAAAACTGTTTTTT. Its protein product is CSVQGGANEKLFF.

Regarding this clone: Sequence at one end of the junction differs from germline and may be a read error. This rearrangement joins TRBV7-9 to TRBJ1-6; 10 bases line up with TRBD1. CDR1 is SEHNR and CDR2 is FQNEAQ in the germline V gene (reference sequence). This CDR3 has 16 amino acids. The CDR3 DNA is TGTTCCAGCAGCCCGACAGGGGGCTTTTATAATTCACCCCTCCACTTT. Its translation: CSSSPTGGFYNSPLHF.

In this sample, this clone turned up a few times. The chain combines TRBV14 with TRBJ2-1; D unresolved. The length of the CDR3 is 12 residues. Germline V gene lookup returns CDR1 SGHDN and CDR2 FVKESK. Trimming left V 4 bases short and J 7 bases short, with 8 bases between. CDR3 nucleotide sequence: TGTGCCAGCAGCCGCACGCGGAATGAGCAGTTCTTC. It codes for CASSRTRNEQFF.

The rearrangement uses TRBV10-1 and TRBJ2-3; D gene uncertain. Trimming took 3 bases from V and 4 from J, leaving 8 bases between them. Germline-derived CDR1 and CDR2 are WNHNN and SYGVQD (reference sequence). The CDR3 sequence is 13 residues long. In nucleotides, the CDR3 is TGCGCCAGCAGTGAAACGGGTCCAGATACGCAGTATTTT. It is translated as CASSETGPDTQYF.

This chain links TRBV20-1 with TRBJ2-7; D is ambiguous. V lost 3 bases to trimming and J lost 5 bases, with 8 bases between them. This CDR3 contains 11 residues. Germline V gene sequence: CDR1 DFQATT, CDR2 SNEGSKA (reference sequence). CDR3 sequence: CSASPEDEQYF. The DNA for the CDR3 is TGCAGTGCTAGCCCCGAGGACGAGCAGTACTTC.

The rearrangement uses TRBV5-8 and TRBJ2-3; no firm D call. Germline CDR1 and CDR2: SGHTS and YDEGEE. CDR3 length: 13 amino acids. The V end lost 3 bases, the J end lost 2 bases, and 7 bases lay between the germline ends. This CDR3 reads CASSSISTDTQYF. In nucleotides, the CDR3 is TGTGCCAGCAGCTCAATTTCCACAGATACGCAGTATTTT. Together with reference TRBV5-8 and TRBJ2-3, the CDR3 gives the full variable domain: EAGVTQSPTHLIKTRGQQATLRCSPISGHTSVYWYQQALGLGLQFLLWYDEGEERNRGNFPPRFSGRQFPNYSSELNVNALELEDSALYLCASSSISTDTQYFGPGTRLTVL.

This chain joins TRBV5-1 and TRBJ2-5; 8 nucleotides agree with TRBD2. Germline CDR1 reads SGHRS; CDR2 reads YFSETQ. The length of the CDR3 is 17 residues. Trimming cost V 0 bases and J 0 bases; bases outside gene matches: 7. Here the CDR3 DNA reads TGCGCCAGCAGCTTGGGTGCCAGCGGGGGAAACCAAGAGACCCAGTACTTC. Protein sequence: CASSLGASGGNQETQYF.

A single count supports this clone. The chain uses TRBV5-5 and TRBJ1-3, with D unresolved. CDR3 length: 18 residues. V lost 3 bases and J 0 bases, leaving 19 bases between the germline ends. Germline-derived CDR1 and CDR2 are SGHKS and YYEKEE (reference sequence). The CDR3: CASSWSFGPLSSGNTIYF. The CDR3 DNA is TGTGCCAGCAGCTGGTCGTTTGGGCCGCTAAGCTCTGGAAACACCATATATTTT.

The chain combines TRBV20-1 with TRBJ2-1; TRBD2 matches 16 bases. With V trimmed by 5 bases and J by 14 bases, 0 bases remained unmatched. CDR3 length: 11 amino acids. CDR1 DFQATT and CDR2 SNEGSKA come from the germline V gene (reference sequence). CDR3 nucleotides: TGCAGTGCTGGGACTAGCGGGGGGGAGTTCTTC. This translates into CSAGTSGGEFF.

The J gene is TRBJ2-7, the V gene TRBV18; 7 bases are shared with TRBD2. Per germline, CDR1 KGHSH and CDR2 LQKENI. The J segment lost 3 bases and the V segment lost 2 bases, leaving 4 bases of the junction unmatched. This CDR3 contains 14 residues. CDR3 region: CASSPGAGDYEQYF. The DNA of the CDR3 is TGTGCCAGCTCACCAGGGGCGGGGGACTACGAGCAGTACTTC.

The chain uses TRBV23-1 and TRBJ1-5, with D maybe TRBD1 (5 bases). TRBV23-1 is an ORF, with its function uncertain. The CDR3 sequence is 15 residues long. Trimming removed 7 bases from V and 6 bases from J, with 19 bases in between. The CDR3 here is CASIQHQGLRQPQHF. CDR3 nucleotides: TGCGCCAGCATCCAGCACCAGGGTTTGCGTCAGCCCCAGCATTTT.

This clone was recorded once. V and J are TRBV25-1 and TRBJ2-5; 8 nucleotides match TRBD1. The CDR3 totals 14 residues. The germline gives CDR1 MGHDK, CDR2 SYGVNS. The V segment lost 3 bases and the J segment 5 bases; nucleotides outside the gene matches: 5. The CDR3 DNA follows: TGTGCCAGCAGTGACCAGGGGGCTTGGGAGACCCAGTACTTC. It codes for CASSDQGAWETQYF.

As for this clone: At one end, the junction sequence differs from germline, possibly due to a read error. The rearrangement joins TRBV7-9 to TRBJ1-5; D remains ambiguous. Germline V gene data show CDR1 as SEHNR and CDR2 as FQNEAQ (reference sequence). The CDR3 loop spans 12 amino acids. CDR3 loop: CSSSQGGQPQHF. The DNA for the CDR3 is TGTTCCAGCAGCCAAGGAGGCCAGCCCCAGCATTTT.